The sample holds a few counts of the clone carrying this T cell receptor beta chain. Primers included in the PCR were 60 Vbeta and 13 Jbeta primers. Produced via immunoSEQ multiplex PCR; TCRdb's table is partial and in-frame only. The sample shows roughly 110,000 clones, about two thirds of them seen only once. This sample is part of a study of cytomegalovirus exposure and HLA in healthy donors. CDR1 MDHEN and CDR2 SYDVKM come from the germline V gene. CDR3 size: 14 residues. The V end lost 1 base, the J end lost 5 bases, and 9 bases lay between the germline ends. This cohort consisted of healthy bone marrow donors.

The sequence derives from a boy aged 5-17 years in good health and CMV-seronegative. V gene TRBV28 combines with J gene TRBJ1-5; D call uncertain. Sequences were obtained from PBMCs. The CDR3: CASSLLTPDQPQHF. The DNA for the CDR3 is TGTGCCAGCAGTTTATTAACCCCGGATCAGCCCCAGCATTTT.